This TCR beta chain was profiled in a study of cytomegalovirus exposure and HLA in healthy donors. Background on the study: For the roughly 370 genotyped donors, 65% to 90% fell within the Caucasian-associated ancestry cluster. Points from the study as a whole: Clonal expansion was found to be greater in HLA-associated TCR beta chains than in equally common others in a later analysis. In a later analysis, approximately 15,000 TCR beta sequences were associated with HLA alleles at 0.05 false discovery rate.

V was pared by 3 bases and J by 1 base, with 6 bases between. Germline V lookup: CDR1 SGHTA, CDR2 FQGTGA. This CDR3 has 13 amino acids. Concerning this clone itself: Its antigen is not known.

Both 60 Vbeta primers and 13 Jbeta primers went into the PCR. Using immunoSEQ multiplex PCR, the repertoire was profiled, and TCRdb retains in-frame clones only, with some absent. The sample shows roughly 79,000 clones, and roughly 5% sits with its ten largest clones. V gene TRBV7-3 combines with J gene TRBJ2-5; D is possibly TRBD2 (5 bases). Material for sequencing was PBMCs. This receptor was obtained from a man in his thirties or forties in good health and CMV-seronegative. As DNA, the CDR3 is TGTGCCAGCAGCTTTACTAGCCAAGAGACCCAGTACTTC. It translates to CASSFTSQETQYF.